This T cell receptor (beta chain) was sequenced in a study of OX40 agonist ivuxolimab in advanced cancers. Whole-study context: Patients in dose escalation had liver, melanoma, kidney or head and neck cancers. A mean age of about 56 years, range roughly 23 to 79, was recorded, and more than 80% were male. Study observations and caveats: Partial responders receiving 0.1-3.0 mg/kg showed among the lowest clonal expansion. Both CD4+ and CD8+ T cell populations in blood had undergone clonal expansion by week 6 at 0.1 to 3.0 mg/kg.

Data came from immunoSEQ multiplex PCR; TCRdb stores just in-frame clones and leaves some out. The repertoire consists of nearly 85,000 clones, with less than 85% occurring once and the leading ten covering around 0.88%. Per the germline V gene, CDR1 is SGDLS and CDR2 is YYNGEE. CDR3 length equals 14 residues. Trimming stripped 0 bases from V and 6 bases from J, with 10 bases between. In the case of this clone: Its matching antigen is unknown.

The sequenced sample was CD4+ or CD8+ T cells sorted from blood, obtained in a trial of the OX40 agonist ivuxolimab. The chain carries TRBV9 and TRBJ2-1; the D gene could be TRBD1 or TRBD2 (6 bases each). The source of this sequence is an adult with an advanced solid tumor such as melanoma, head and neck, liver or kidney cancer. CDR3 residues: CASSVVGGSNEQFF. In nucleotides, the CDR3 is TGTGCCAGCAGCGTAGTAGGGGGGTCCAATGAGCAGTTCTTC.